These 25 T cell receptor beta chains came from one sample sequenced in a study of blood T cell repertoires in COVID-19. Clones were read by immunoSEQ multiplex PCR, and TCRdb kept only the in-frame ones, dropping some. Of some 150,000 clones listed, 75% to 90% were seen once; the top ten hold 3.5% to 5%. The sequenced sample consisted of PBMCs or T cells enriched from blood (not recorded which). Receptors were obtained from a woman aged 45-65 years who had recovered from COVID-19.

This chain links TRBV7-2 with TRBJ1-6; D perhaps matches TRBD1 (5 bases). The CDR3 spans 15 residues. The V and J ends lost 5 bases and 10 bases respectively, with 18 bases between them. Looked up from germline, CDR1 is SGHTA and CDR2 is FQGNSA. CDR3 residues: CASSLGVGGNSPLHF. In DNA form, the CDR3 reads TGTGCCAGCAGCCTAGGGGTTGGGGGGAACTCACCCCTCCACTTT.

V and J are TRBV6-5 and TRBJ1-2, with 9 bases fitting TRBD1. CDR1 is MNHEY and CDR2 is SVGAGI in the germline V gene. The CDR3 covers 14 residues. The junction had 5 bases not matched to a gene; V was cut back by 5 bases and J by 4 bases. The CDR3, as DNA: TGTGCCAGCAGTCCGGGACAGGGCCGCTATGGCTACACCTTC. Translated: CASSPGQGRYGYTF.

The chain links TRBV2 to TRBJ1-5, with D maybe TRBD1 (6 bases). The CDR3 runs to 14 residues. CDR1 and CDR2 from the germline V gene are SNHLY and FYNNEI. Trimming stripped 8 bases from V and 0 bases from J, with 11 bases between. The CDR3 DNA reads as TGTGCCAGCCTAGACAGGTATAGCAATCAGCCCCAGCATTTT. It translates to CASLDRYSNQPQHF. The variable domain in full, completed from reference TRBV2 and TRBJ1-5, reads EPEVTQTPSHQVTQMGQEVILRCVPISNHLYFYWYRQILGQKVEFLVSFYNNEISEKSEIFDDQFSVERPDGSNFTLKIRSTKLEDSAMYFCASLDRYSNQPQHFGDGTRLSIL.

This clone was seen more than once but under ten times. This sequence joins TRBV7-9 and TRBJ1-2; D not resolved. Looked up from germline, CDR1 is SEHNR and CDR2 is FQNEAQ (reference sequence). With 5 bases removed from V and 6 bases from J, the gap between germline ends came to 22 bases. The CDR3 has 16 residues. In DNA form, the CDR3 reads TGTGCCAGCAGCCCGGAGGCGCGCGTCTGGGGTGATGGCTACACCTTC. It yields the protein CASSPEARVWGDGYTF.

This chain joins TRBV2 and TRBJ1-6; TRBD1 aligns across 9 bases. Germline-derived CDR1 and CDR2 are SNHLY and FYNNEI. There are 16 residues in the CDR3. The V segment lost 9 bases and the J segment 0 bases; nucleotides outside the gene matches: 6. The CDR3 DNA sequence: TGTGCCAGACAGGGGGCACCCTCCTCCTATAATTCACCCCTCCACTTT. Translating gives CARQGAPSSYNSPLHF.

The rearrangement joins TRBV5-4 to TRBJ1-1; weak D call: TRBD1 (5 bases). Germline-derived CDR1 and CDR2 are SGHNT and YYREEE (reference sequence). CDR3 size: 11 residues. Trimming removed 4 bases from V and 8 bases from J, with 9 bases in between. The CDR3 DNA reads as TGTGCCAGCAGCCGGGGGAACGAAGCTTTCTTT. It is translated as CASSRGNEAFF.

V usage is TRBV9 and J usage is TRBJ2-1; 11 bases match TRBD2. The CDR3 is made up of 15 amino acids. The germline V gene encodes CDR1 SGDLS and CDR2 YYNGEE. Losses at the gene ends were 0 bases for V and 7 bases for J; bases not matched to a gene: 3. The CDR3 region has the DNA TGTGCCAGCAGCGTAGTAGCGGGAGGGCCGAATGAGCAGTTCTTC. Translating it yields CASSVVAGGPNEQFF.

The chain links TRBV6-5 to TRBJ1-2, with 10 bases that match TRBD1. Losses at the gene ends were 8 bases for V and 4 bases for J; bases not matched to a gene: 7. There are 14 residues in the CDR3. Germline values: CDR1 MNHEY, CDR2 SVGAGI. Written as DNA, the CDR3 is TGTGCCAGCCACCAGACAGGGGGCGGCTATGGCTACACCTTC. Its protein product is CASHQTGGGYGYTF.

The chain has TRBV3-1 (or the pseudogene TRBV3-2) and TRBJ2-3, with 9 bases fitting TRBD1. There are 14 residues in the CDR3. Germline trimming cut 4 bases from V and 4 bases from J; bases unmatched to any gene: 3. Per germline, CDR1 LGHDT and CDR2 YNNKEL (reference sequence). This CDR3 reads CASSLGQGADTQYF. The DNA of the CDR3 is TGTGCCAGCAGCCTGGGACAGGGCGCAGATACGCAGTATTTT.

V is TRBV6-5 and J is TRBJ2-1; 8 positions agree with TRBD2. Trimming cost V 5 bases and J 3 bases; bases outside gene matches: 6. The CDR3 is 15 residues long. The germline gives CDR1 MNHEY, CDR2 SVGAGI. The CDR3 region has the DNA TGTGCCAGCAGTATCAGCGGGGGAGACTACAATGAGCAGTTCTTC. This encodes CASSISGGDYNEQFF.

The rearrangement joins TRBV18 to TRBJ2-7, with 8 bases lining up with TRBD1. Germline CDR1 KGHSH, CDR2 LQKENI. CDR3 length: 13 amino acids. V lost 3 bases to trimming and J lost 6 bases; unmatched junction nucleotides: 4. CDR3 amino acids: CASSPQGAGEQYV. The CDR3 DNA reads as TGTGCCAGCTCACCTCAGGGGGCGGGCGAGCAGTACGTC.

J is TRBJ1-6 and V is TRBV5-6, with D unresolved. The CDR3 consists of 15 residues. The germline CDR1 and CDR2 sequences are SGHDT and YYEEEE. The germline V and J ends were trimmed by 4 bases and 8 bases, with 16 bases remaining between them. The CDR3 nucleotides are TGTGCCAGCAGCCCCGGGTCACGCCGGGATTCACCCCTCCACTTT. Protein sequence: CASSPGSRRDSPLHF.

This clone was seen just once. The chain joins TRBV29-1 to TRBJ2-5; possibly TRBD1 for D (5 bases). Trimming removed 6 bases from V and 7 bases from J, with 27 bases in between. Germline assignment: CDR1 SQVTM and CDR2 ANQGSEA. This CDR3 region has 16 residues. The CDR3 spells CSVLGPSLSYTGTQYF. Here the CDR3 DNA reads TGCAGCGTCCTGGGCCCATCCCTATCTTACACAGGGACCCAGTACTTC.

This chain joins TRBV12-5 and TRBJ2-1; D possibly corresponds to TRBD2 (5 bases). The germline V gene encodes CDR1 LGHNT and CDR2 FRNRAP. Between the trimmed V and J ends, which lost 7 bases and 12 bases, there was a span of 22 bases. This CDR3 region has 14 residues. CDR3: CASDRGLSVGRQFF. The CDR3 bases are TGTGCTAGTGACCGAGGGTTGTCTGTGGGTAGGCAGTTCTTC.

A single count supports this clone. The chain employs TRBV11-2 and TRBJ2-1; 8 bases line up with TRBD2. V was pared by 0 bases and J by 10 bases, with 8 bases of the junction left unmatched. The CDR3 totals 15 residues. The germline V gene has CDR1 SGHAT and CDR2 FQNNGV. CDR3 loop: CASSLDERGGREQFF. CDR3 DNA: TGTGCCAGCAGCTTAGATGAACGGGGGGGCCGCGAGCAGTTCTTC. The whole variable domain, remainder taken from reference TRBV11-2 and TRBJ2-1, is EAGVAQSPRYKIIEKRQSVAFWCNPISGHATLYWYQQILGQGPKLLIQFQNNGVVDDSQLPKDRFSAERLKGVDSTLKIQPAKLEDSAVYLCASSLDERGGREQFFGPGTRLTVL.

This sequence joins TRBV5-5 and TRBJ2-7; possibly TRBD1 for D (6 bases). This CDR3 comprises 14 residues. V dropped 4 bases and J dropped 7 bases, with 18 bases sitting between them. Per the germline V gene, CDR1 is SGHKS and CDR2 is YYEKEE (reference sequence). CDR3 in amino acids: CASSNDRFLWEQYV. CDR3 nucleotides: TGTGCCAGCAGCAATGACAGGTTCTTGTGGGAGCAGTACGTC.

The chain couples TRBV19 to TRBJ2-5, with TRBD1 matching 7 bases. Trimming took 5 bases from V and 5 from J; bases not matched to a gene: 11. The CDR3 is 15 amino acids. The germline V gene encodes CDR1 LNHDA and CDR2 SQIVND (reference sequence). As DNA, the CDR3 is TGTGCCAGTAGTCTCTACGGGACAGTCGGGGAGACCCAGTACTTC. Its protein product is CASSLYGTVGETQYF.

The rearrangement links TRBV7-9 to TRBJ1-4; TRBD1 agrees at 9 bases. The CDR3 length is 15 residues. The junction had 3 bases not matched to a gene; V was cut back by 2 bases and J by 5 bases. CDR1 SEHNR and CDR2 FQNEAQ come from the germline V gene (reference sequence). The CDR3 coding sequence is TGTGCCAGCAGCTTACCGACAGGGGGGAATGAAAAACTGTTTTTT. Residues: CASSLPTGGNEKLFF.

This rearrangement joins TRBV7-3 to TRBJ1-1; D is uncertain. Germline CDR1 and CDR2: SGHTA and FQGTGA. The CDR3 is made up of 13 amino acids. V lost 5 bases and J 1 base, leaving 8 bases between the germline ends. The CDR3 bases are TGTGCCAGCAGCCCGGTCGGGAACACTGAAGCTTTCTTT. Its translation is CASSPVGNTEAFF.

The CDR3 reads CASSQERSRQRQFF. The CDR3 DNA follows: TGTGCCAGCAGCCAAGAGCGGTCTCGCCAGAGGCAGTTCTTC. This chain connects TRBV14 to TRBJ2-1; D is uncertain. The CDR3 is 14 residues long. V was cut by 0 bases and J by 12 bases, with 15 bases left in between. CDR1 and CDR2 (germline): SGHDN, FVKESK.

The rearrangement uses TRBV24-1 and TRBJ2-1; 9 positions match TRBD2. J gave up 12 bases and V 3 bases, and 2 bases lay outside the gene matches. The germline V gene encodes CDR1 KGHDR and CDR2 SFDVKD. The CDR3 extends over 12 amino acids. The CDR3: CATSDAGGGQFF. For the CDR3, the DNA is TGTGCCACCAGTGATGCGGGAGGGGGGCAGTTCTTC.

This clone came up once. The V call is TRBV7-2, the J call TRBJ2-1, with a weak D call TRBD2 (5 bases). The CDR3 is made up of 13 amino acids. CDR1 is SGHTA, CDR2 FQGNSA, per germline. Trimming shortened V by 4 bases and J by 8 bases, and 12 bases separated the two germline ends. The chain's CDR3 is CASSSRTSDEQFF. CDR3 coding DNA: TGTGCCAGCAGCTCTCGGACTTCGGATGAGCAGTTCTTC.

This chain joins TRBV3-1 (or the pseudogene TRBV3-2) and TRBJ1-2; D perhaps matches TRBD1 (5 bases). The CDR3 loop spans 15 amino acids. V lost 3 bases and J lost 0, with 11 bases in between. Germline V gene lookup returns CDR1 LGHDT and CDR2 YNNKEL (reference sequence). As DNA, the CDR3 is TGTGCCAGCAGCCACCGACAGAGTACTAACTATGGCTACACCTTC. Translation: CASSHRQSTNYGYTF.

The chain uses TRBV28 and TRBJ1-2, with 7 bases matching TRBD1. V lost 6 bases and J lost 5; bases outside the gene matches: 9. Looked up from germline, CDR1 is MDHEN and CDR2 is SYDVKM. The CDR3 is 14 amino acids. CDR3 DNA: TGTGCCAGCAGCTATCGGGACAGCCTATATGGCTACACCTTC. This encodes CASSYRDSLYGYTF.

This chain links TRBV30 with TRBJ1-3; D remains unclear. Germline V gives CDR1 GTSNPN, CDR2 SVGIG (reference sequence). The V and J ends lost 3 bases and 0 bases respectively, with 12 bases between them. The CDR3 has 15 amino acids. The CDR3 region is CAWSGGWASGNTIYF. The CDR3 nucleotides read TGTGCCTGGAGCGGTGGATGGGCCTCTGGAAACACCATATATTTT.